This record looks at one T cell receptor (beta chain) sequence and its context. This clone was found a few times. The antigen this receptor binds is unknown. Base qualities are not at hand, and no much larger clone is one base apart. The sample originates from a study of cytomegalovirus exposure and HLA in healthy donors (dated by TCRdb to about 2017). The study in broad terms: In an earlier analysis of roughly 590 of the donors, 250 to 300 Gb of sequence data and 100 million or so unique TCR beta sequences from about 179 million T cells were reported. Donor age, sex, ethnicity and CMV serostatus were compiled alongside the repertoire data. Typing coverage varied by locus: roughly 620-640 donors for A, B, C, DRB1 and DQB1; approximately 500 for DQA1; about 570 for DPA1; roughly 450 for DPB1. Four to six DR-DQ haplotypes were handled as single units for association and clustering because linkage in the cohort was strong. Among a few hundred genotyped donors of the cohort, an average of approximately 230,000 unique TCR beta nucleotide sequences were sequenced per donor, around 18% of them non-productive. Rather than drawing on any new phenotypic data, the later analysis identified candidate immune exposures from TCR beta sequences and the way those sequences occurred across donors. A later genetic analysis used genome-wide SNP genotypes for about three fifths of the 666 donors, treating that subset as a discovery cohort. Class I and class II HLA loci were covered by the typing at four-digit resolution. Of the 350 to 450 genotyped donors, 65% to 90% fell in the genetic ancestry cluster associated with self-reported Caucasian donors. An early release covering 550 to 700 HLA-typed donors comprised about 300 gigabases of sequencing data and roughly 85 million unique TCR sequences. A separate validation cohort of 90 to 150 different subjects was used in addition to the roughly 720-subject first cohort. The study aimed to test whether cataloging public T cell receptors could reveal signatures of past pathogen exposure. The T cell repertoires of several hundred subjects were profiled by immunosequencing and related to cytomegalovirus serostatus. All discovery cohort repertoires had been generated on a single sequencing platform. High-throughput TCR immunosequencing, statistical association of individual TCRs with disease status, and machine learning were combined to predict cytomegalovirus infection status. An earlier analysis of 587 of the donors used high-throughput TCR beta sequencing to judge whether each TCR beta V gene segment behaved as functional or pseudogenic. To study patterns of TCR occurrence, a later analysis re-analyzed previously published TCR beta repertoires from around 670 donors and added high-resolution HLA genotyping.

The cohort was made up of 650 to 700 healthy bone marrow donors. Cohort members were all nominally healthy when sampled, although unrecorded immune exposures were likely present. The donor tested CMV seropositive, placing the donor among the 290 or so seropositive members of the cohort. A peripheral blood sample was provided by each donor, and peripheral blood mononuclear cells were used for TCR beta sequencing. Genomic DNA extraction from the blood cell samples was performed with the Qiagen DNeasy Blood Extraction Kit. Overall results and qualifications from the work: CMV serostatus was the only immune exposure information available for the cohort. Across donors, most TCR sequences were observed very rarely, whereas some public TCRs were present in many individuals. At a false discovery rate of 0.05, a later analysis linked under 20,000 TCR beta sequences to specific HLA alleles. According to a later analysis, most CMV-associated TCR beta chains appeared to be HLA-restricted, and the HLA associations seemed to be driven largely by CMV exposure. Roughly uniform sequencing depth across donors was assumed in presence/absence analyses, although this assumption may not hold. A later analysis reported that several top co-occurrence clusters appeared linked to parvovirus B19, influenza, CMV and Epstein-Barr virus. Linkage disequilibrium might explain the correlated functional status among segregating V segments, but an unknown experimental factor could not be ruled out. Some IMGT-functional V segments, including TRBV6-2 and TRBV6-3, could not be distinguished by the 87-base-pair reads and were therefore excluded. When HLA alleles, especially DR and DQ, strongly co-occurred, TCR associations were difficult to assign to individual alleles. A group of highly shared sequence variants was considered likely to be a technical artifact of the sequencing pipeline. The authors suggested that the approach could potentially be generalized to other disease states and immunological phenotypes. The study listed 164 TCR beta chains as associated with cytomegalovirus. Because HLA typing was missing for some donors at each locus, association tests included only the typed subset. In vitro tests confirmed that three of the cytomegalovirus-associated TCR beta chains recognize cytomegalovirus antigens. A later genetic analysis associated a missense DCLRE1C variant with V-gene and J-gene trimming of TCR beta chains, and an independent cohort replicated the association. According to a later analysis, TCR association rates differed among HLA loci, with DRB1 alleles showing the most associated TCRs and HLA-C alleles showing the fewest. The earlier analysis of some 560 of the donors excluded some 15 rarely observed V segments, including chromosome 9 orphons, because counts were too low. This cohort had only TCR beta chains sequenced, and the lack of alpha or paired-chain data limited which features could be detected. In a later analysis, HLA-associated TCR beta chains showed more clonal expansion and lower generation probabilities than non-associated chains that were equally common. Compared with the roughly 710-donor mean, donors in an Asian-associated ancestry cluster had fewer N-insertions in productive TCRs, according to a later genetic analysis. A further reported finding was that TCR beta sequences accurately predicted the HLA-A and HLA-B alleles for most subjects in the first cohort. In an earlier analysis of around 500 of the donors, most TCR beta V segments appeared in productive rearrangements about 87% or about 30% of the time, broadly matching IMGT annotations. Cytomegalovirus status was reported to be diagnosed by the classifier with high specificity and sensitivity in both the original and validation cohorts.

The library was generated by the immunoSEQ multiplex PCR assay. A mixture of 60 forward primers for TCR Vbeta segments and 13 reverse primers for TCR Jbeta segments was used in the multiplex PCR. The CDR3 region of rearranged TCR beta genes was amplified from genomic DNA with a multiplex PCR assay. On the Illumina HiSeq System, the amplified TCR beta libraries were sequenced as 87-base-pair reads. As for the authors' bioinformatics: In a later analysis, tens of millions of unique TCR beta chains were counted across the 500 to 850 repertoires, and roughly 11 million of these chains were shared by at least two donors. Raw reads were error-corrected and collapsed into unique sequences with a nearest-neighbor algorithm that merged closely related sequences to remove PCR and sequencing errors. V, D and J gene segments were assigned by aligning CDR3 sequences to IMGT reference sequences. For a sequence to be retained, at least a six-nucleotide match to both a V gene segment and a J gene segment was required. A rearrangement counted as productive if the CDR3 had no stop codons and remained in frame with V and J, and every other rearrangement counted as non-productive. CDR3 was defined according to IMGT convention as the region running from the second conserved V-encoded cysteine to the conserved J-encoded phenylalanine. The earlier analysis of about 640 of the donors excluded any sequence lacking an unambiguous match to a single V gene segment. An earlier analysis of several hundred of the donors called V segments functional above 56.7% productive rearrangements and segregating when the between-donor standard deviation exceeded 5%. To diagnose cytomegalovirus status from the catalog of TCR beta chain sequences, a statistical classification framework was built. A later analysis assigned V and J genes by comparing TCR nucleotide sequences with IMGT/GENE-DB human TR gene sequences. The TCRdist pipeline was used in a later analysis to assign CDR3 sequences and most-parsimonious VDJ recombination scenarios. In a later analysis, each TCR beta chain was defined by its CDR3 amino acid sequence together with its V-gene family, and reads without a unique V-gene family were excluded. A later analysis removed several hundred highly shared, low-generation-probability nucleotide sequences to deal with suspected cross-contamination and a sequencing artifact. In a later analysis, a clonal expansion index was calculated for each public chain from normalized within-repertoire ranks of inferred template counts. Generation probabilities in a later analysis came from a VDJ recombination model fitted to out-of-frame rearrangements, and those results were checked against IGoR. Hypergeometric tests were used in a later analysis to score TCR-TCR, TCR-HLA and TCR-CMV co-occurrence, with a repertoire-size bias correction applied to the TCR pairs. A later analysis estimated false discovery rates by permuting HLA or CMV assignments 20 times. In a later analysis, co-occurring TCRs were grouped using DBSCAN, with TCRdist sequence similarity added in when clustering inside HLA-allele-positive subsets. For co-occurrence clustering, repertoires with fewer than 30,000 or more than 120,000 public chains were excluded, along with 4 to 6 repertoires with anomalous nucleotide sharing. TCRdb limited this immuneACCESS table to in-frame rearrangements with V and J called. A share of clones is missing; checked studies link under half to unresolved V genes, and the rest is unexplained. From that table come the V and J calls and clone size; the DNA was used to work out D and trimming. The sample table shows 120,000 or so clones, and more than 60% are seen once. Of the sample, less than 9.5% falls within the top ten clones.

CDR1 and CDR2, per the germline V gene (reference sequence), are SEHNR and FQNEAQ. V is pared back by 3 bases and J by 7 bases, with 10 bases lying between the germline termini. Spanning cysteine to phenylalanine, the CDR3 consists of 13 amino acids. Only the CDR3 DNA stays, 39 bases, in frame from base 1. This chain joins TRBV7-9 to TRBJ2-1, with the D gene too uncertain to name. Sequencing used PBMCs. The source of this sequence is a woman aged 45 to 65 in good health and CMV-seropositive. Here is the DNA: TGTGCCAGCAGCTTCCGTAGCTTGAATGAGCAGTTCTTC. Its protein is CASSFRSLNEQFF.